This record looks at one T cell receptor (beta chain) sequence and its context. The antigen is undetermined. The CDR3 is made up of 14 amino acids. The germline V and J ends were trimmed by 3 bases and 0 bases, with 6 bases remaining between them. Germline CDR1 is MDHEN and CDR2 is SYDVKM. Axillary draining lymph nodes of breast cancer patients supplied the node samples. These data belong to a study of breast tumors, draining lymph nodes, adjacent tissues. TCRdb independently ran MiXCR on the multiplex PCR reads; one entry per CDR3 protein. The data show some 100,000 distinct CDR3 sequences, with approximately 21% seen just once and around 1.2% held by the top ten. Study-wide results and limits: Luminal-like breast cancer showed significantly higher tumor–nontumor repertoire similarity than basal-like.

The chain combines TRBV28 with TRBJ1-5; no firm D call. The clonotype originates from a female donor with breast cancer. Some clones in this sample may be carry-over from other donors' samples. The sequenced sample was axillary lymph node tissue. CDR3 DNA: TGTGCCAGCAGTTTGACACTTAGCAATCAGCCCCAGCATTTT. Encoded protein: CASSLTLSNQPQHF.